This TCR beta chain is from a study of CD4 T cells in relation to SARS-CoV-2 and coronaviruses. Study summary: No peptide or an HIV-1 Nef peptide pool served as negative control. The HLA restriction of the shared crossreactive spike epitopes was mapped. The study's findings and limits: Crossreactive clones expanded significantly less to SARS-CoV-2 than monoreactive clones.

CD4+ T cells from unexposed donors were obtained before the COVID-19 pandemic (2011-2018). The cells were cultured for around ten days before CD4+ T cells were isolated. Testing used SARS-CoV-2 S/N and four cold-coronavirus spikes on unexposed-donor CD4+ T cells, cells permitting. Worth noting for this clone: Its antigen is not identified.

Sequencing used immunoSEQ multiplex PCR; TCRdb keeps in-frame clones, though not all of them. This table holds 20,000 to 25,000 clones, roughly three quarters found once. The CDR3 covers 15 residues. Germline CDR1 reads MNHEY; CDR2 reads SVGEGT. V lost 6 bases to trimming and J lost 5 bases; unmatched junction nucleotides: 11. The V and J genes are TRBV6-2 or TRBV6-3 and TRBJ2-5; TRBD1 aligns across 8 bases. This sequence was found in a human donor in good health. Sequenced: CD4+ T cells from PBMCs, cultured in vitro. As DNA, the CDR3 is TGTGCCAGCAGCCGTCAGGGGGCGTCATACGAGACCCAGTACTTC. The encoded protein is CASSRQGASYETQYF.